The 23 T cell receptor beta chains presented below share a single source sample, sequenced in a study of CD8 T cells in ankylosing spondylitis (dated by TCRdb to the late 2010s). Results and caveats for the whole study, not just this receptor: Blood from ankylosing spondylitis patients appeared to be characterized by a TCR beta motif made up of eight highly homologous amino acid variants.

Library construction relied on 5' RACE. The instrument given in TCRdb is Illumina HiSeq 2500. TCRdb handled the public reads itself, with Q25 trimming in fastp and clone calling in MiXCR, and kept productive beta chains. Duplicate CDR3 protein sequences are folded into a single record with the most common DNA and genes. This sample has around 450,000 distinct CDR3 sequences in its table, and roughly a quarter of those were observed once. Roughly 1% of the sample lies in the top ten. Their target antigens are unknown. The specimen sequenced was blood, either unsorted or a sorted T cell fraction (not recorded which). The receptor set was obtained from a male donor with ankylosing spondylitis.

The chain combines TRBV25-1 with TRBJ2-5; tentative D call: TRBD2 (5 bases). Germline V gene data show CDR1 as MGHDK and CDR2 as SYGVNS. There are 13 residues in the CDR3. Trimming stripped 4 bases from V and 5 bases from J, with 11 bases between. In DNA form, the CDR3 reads TGTGCCAGCAGTGGCAGCGGTGGGGAGACCCAGTACTTC. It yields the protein CASSGSGGETQYF.

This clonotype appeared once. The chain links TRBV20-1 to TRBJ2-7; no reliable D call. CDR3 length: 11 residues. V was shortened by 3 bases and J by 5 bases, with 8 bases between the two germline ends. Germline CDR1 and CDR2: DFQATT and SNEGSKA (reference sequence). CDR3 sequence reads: CSARWVDEQYF. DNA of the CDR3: TGCAGTGCTAGGTGGGTGGACGAGCAGTACTTC.

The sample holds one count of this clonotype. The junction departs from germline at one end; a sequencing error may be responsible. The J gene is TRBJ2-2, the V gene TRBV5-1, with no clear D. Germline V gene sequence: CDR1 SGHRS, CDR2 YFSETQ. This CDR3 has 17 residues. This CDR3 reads CATSLGFLGPNTGELFF. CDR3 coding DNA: TGCGCCACCAGCTTGGGTTTTCTCGGGCCGAACACCGGGGAGCTGTTTTTT.

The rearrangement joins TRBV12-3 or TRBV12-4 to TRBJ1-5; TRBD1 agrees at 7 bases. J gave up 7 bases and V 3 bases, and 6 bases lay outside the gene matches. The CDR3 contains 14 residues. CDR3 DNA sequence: TGTGCCAGCAGTTTGACAGGGAGAGACCAGCCCCAGCATTTT. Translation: CASSLTGRDQPQHF.

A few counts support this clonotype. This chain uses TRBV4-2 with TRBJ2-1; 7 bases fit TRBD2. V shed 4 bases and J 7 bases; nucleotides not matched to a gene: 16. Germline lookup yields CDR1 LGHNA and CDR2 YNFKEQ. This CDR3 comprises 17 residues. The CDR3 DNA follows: TGTGCCAGCAGCCTGTCCCCGGGCGGGAGAGTGTGGAATGAGCAGTTCTTC. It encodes CASSLSPGGRVWNEQFF.

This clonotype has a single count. CDR3 region: CASSLRQSNQPQHF. CDR3 nucleotide sequence: TGTGCCAGCAGTTTGAGGCAGTCCAATCAGCCCCAGCATTTT. The rearrangement uses TRBV12-3 or TRBV12-4 and TRBJ1-5, with unresolved D. The CDR3 is made up of 14 amino acids. V shed 3 bases and J shed 3 bases, with 9 bases lying between them.

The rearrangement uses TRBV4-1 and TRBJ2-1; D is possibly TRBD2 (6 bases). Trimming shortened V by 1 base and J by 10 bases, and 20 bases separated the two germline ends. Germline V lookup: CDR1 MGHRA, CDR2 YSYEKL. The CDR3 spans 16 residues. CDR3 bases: TGCGCCAGCAGCCAAGCTTCGGGAGCCTACGAAAACGAGCAGTTCTTC. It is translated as CASSQASGAYENEQFF.

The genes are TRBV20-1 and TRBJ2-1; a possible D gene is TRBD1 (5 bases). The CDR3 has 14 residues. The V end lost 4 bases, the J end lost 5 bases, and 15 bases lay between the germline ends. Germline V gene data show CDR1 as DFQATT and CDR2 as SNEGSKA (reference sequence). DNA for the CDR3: TGCAGTGCTACCGGACCTGGGGCCAACAATGAGCAGTTCTTC. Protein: CSATGPGANNEQFF.

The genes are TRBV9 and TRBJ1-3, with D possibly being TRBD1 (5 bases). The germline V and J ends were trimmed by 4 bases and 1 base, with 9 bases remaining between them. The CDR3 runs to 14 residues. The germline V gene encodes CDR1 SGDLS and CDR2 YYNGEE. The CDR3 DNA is TGTGCCAGCAGCTCACCAGGGTCTGGAAACACCATATATTTT. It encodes CASSSPGSGNTIYF.

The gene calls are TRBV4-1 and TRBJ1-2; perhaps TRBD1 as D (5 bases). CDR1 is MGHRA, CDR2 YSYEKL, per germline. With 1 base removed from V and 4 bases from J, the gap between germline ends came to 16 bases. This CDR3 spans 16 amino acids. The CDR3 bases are TGCGCCAGCAGCCAAGCAGGGACTACTATATCCTATGGCTACACCTTC. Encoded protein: CASSQAGTTISYGYTF.

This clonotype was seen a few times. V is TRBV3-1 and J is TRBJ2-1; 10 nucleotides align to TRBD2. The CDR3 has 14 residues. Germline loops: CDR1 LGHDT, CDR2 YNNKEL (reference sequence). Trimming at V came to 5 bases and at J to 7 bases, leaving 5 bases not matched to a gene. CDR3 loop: CASSSSGSTNEQFF. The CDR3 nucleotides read TGTGCCAGCAGCTCTAGCGGGAGTACGAATGAGCAGTTCTTC.

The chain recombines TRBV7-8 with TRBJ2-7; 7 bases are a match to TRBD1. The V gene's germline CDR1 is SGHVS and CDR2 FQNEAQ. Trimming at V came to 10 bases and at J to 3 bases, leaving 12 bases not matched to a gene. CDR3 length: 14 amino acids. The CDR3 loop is CATPNRDSIYEQYV. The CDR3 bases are TGTGCCACGCCCAATAGGGACAGCATCTACGAGCAGTACGTC.

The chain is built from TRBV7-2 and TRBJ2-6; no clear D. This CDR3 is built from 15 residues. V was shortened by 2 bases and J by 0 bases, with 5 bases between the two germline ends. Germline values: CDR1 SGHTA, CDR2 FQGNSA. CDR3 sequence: CASSLFFSGANVLTF. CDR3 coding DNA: TGTGCCAGCAGCTTATTTTTCTCTGGGGCCAACGTCCTGACTTTC.

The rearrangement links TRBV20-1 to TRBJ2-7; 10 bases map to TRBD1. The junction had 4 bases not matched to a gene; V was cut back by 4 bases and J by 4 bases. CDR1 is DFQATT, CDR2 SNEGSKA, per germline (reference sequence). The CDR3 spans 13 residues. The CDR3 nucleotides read TGCAGTGCTACCCGACAGGGGGCGTACGAGCAGTACGTC. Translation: CSATRQGAYEQYV.

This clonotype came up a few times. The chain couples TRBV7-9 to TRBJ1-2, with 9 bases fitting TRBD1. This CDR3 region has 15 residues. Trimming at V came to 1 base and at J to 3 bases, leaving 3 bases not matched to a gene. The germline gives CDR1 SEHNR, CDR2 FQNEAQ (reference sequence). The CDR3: CASSLVDRGYYGYTF. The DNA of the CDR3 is TGTGCCAGCAGCTTAGTGGACAGGGGTTACTATGGCTACACCTTC.

CDR3 in DNA: TGTGCCGCAGGCCGGGAGGGCCACAATGAGCAGTTCTTC. Translation gives CAAGREGHNEQFF. The chain links TRBV19 to TRBJ2-1, with 8 positions matching TRBD2. The CDR3 consists of 13 residues. Germline CDR1 LNHDA, CDR2 SQIVND (reference sequence). V dropped 11 bases and J dropped 5; count of bases not matched to a gene: 8.

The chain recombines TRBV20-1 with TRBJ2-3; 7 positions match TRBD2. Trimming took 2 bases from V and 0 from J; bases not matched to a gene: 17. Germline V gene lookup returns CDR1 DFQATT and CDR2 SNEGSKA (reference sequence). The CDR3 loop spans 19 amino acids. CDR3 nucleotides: TGCAGTGCTAGAATCTGGAGCCTTGCCGGGACTACCAGCACAGATACGCAGTATTTT. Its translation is CSARIWSLAGTTSTDTQYF.

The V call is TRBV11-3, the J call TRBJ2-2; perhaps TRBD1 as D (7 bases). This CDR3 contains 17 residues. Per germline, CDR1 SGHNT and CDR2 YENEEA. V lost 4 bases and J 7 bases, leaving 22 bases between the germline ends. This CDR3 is CASSSPRRGVQDGELFF. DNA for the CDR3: TGTGCCAGCAGCTCCCCCCGCAGGGGGGTTCAGGACGGGGAGCTGTTTTTT. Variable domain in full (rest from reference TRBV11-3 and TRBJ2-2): EAGVVQSPRYKIIEKKQPVAFWCNPISGHNTLYWYLQNLGQGPELLIRYENEEAVDDSQLPKDRFSAERLKGVDSTLKIQPAELGDSAVYLCASSSPRRGVQDGELFFGEGSRLTVL.

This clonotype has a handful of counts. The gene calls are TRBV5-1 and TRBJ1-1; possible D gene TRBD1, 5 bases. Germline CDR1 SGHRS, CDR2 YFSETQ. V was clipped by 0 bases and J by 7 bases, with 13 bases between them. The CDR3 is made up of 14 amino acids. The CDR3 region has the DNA TGCGCCAGCAGCTTGGCCGTGGGGCAGCTTGAAGCTTTCTTT. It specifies CASSLAVGQLEAFF.

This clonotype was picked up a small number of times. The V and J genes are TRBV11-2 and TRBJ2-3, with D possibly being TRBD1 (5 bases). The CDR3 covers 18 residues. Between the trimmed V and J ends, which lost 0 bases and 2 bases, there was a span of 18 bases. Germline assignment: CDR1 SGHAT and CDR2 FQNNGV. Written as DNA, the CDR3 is TGTGCCAGCAGCTTAGAAAGGATCGACAGCGCCAACACAGATACGCAGTATTTT. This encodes CASSLERIDSANTDTQYF.

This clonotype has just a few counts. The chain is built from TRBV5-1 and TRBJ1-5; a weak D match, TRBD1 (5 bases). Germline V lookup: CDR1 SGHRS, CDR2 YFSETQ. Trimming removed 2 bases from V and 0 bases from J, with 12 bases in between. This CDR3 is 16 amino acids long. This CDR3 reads CASSLGGGISNQPQHF. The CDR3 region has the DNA TGCGCCAGCAGCTTAGGCGGGGGGATTAGCAATCAGCCCCAGCATTTT.

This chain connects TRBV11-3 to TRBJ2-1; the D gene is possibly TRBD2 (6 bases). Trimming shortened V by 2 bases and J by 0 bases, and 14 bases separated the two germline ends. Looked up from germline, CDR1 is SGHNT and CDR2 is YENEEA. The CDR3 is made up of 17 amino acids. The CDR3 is CASSLTAGPRSYNEQFF. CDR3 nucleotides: TGTGCCAGCAGCTTAACAGCGGGTCCCCGCTCCTACAATGAGCAGTTCTTC.

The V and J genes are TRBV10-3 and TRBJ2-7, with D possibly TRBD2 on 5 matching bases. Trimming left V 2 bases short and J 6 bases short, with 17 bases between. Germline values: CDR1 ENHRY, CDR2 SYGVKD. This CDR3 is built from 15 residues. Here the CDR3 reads CAISEGNGVRGEQYV. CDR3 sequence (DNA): TGTGCCATCAGTGAGGGTAACGGGGTCCGGGGCGAGCAGTACGTC.